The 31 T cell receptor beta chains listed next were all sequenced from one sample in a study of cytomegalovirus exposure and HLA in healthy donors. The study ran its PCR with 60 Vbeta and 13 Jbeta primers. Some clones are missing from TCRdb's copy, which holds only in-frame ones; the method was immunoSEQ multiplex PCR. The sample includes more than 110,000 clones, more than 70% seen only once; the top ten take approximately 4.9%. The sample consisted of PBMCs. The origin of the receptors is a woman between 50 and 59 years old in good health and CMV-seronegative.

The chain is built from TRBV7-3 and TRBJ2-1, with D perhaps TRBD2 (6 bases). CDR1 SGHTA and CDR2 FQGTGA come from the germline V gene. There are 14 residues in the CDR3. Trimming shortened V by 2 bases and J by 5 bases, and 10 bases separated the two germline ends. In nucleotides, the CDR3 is TGTGCCAGCAGCTTATTTGCTAGCGACAATGAGCAGTTCTTC. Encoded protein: CASSLFASDNEQFF.

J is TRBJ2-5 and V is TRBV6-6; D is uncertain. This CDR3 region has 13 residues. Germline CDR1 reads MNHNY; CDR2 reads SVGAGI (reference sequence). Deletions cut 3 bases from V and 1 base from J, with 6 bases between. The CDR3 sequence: CASSYWAQETQYF. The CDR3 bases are TGTGCCAGCAGTTATTGGGCCCAAGAGACCCAGTACTTC.

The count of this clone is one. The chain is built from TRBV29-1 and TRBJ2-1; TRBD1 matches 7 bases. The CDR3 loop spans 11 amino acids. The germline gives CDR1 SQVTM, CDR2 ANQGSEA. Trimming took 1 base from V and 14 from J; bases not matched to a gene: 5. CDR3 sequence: CSVEGYGQEFF. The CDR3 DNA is TGCAGCGTTGAAGGGTACGGACAGGAGTTCTTC.

The CDR3 DNA follows: TGTGCCAGCACTAAGCGGGGTTACAGGGGGTACGAGCAGTACTTC. Translating gives CASTKRGYRGYEQYF. The rearrangement uses TRBV6-1 and TRBJ2-5; a possible D gene is TRBD1 (8 bases). Gene TRBJ2-7 matches the end of the DNA better, so the J call may be wrong. Germline-derived CDR1 and CDR2 are MNHNS and SASEGT. This CDR3 contains 15 residues.

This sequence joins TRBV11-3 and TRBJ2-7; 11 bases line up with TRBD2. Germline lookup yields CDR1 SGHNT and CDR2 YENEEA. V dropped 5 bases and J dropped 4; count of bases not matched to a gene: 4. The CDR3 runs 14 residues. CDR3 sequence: CASSPTSGGYEQYF. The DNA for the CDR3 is TGTGCCAGCAGCCCCACTAGCGGGGGATACGAGCAGTACTTC.

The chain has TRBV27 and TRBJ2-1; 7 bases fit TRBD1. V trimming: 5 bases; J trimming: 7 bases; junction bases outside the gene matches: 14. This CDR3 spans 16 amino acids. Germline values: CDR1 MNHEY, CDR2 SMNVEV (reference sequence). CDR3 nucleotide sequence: TGTGCCAGCAGTCCCCTGACAGGGCCTCTAGGGAATGAGCAGTTCTTC. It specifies CASSPLTGPLGNEQFF.

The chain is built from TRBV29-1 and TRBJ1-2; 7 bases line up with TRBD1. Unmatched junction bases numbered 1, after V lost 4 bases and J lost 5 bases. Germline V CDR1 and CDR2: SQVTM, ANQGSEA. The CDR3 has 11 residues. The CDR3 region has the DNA TGCAGCGTTGGACAGGGTTATGGCTACACCTTC. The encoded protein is CSVGQGYGYTF.

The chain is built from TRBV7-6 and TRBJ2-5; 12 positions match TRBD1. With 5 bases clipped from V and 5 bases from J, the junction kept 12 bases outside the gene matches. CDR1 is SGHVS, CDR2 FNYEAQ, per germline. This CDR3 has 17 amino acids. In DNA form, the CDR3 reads TGTGCCAGCAGCAGATACCGGGACAGGGGGCCGTTGGAGACCCAGTACTTC. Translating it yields CASSRYRDRGPLETQYF.

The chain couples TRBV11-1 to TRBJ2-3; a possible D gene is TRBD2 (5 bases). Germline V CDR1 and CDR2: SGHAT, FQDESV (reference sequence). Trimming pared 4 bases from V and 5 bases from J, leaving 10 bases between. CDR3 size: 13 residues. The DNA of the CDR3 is TGTGCCAGCAGCTCGACCGGGGAAGATACGCAGTATTTT. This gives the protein CASSSTGEDTQYF.

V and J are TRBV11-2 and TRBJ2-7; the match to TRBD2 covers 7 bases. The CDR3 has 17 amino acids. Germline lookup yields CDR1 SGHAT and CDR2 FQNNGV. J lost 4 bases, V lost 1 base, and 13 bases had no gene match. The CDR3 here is CASSLVWGLGGEYEQYF. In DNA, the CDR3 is TGTGCCAGCAGCTTAGTTTGGGGGTTGGGAGGGGAATACGAGCAGTACTTC.

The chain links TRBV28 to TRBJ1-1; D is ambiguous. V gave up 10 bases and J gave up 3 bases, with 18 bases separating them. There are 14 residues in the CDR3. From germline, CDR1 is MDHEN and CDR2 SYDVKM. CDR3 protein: CAIGNGVWDTEAFF. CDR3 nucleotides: TGTGCCATCGGGAACGGGGTCTGGGACACTGAAGCTTTCTTT.

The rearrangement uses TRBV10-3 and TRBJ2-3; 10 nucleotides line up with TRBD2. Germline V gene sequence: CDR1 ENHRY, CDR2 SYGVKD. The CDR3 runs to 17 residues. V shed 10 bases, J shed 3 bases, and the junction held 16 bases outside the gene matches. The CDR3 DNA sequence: TGTGCCACCCAGGGGGGCGAGAGCGGGGGGGCAACAGATACGCAGTATTTT. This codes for CATQGGESGGATDTQYF.

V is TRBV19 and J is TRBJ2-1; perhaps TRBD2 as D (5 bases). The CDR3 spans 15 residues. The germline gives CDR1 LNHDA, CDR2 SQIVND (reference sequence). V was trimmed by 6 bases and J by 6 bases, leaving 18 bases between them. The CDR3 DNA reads TGTGCCAGTAGGAAACTAGAGAACCCATTCAATGAGCAGTTCTTC. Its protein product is CASRKLENPFNEQFF.

Here the CDR3 reads CASSVAQATGPSSGNTIYF. In DNA form, the CDR3 reads TGTGCCAGCAGCGTAGCCCAAGCGACAGGGCCGAGCTCTGGAAACACCATATATTTT. This rearrangement joins TRBV9 to TRBJ1-3; 7 positions agree with TRBD1. This CDR3 region has 19 residues. Trimming cost V 0 bases and J 0 bases; bases outside gene matches: 12. Germline V gene data show CDR1 as SGDLS and CDR2 as YYNGEE.

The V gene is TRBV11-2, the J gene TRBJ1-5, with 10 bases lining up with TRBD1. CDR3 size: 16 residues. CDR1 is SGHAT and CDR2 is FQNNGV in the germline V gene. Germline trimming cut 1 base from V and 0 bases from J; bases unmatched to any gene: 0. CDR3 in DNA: TGTGCCAGCAGCTTAGGGACAGGGGGTAGCAATCAGCCCCAGCATTTT. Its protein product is CASSLGTGGSNQPQHF.

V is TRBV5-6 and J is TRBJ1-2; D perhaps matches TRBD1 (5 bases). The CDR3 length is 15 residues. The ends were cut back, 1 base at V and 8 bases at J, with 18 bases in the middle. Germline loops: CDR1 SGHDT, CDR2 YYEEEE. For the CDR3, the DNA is TGTGCCAGCAGCTTGTTGGGGCAGGGTTTGCGGGGCTACACCTTC. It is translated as CASSLLGQGLRGYTF.

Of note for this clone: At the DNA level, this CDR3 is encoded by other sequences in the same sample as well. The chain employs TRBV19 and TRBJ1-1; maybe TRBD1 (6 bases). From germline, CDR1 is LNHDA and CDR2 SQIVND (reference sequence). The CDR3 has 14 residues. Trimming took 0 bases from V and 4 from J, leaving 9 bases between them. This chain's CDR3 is CASSIDQGSTEAFF. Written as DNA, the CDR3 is TGTGCCAGTAGTATAGATCAGGGGAGCACTGAAGCTTTCTTT. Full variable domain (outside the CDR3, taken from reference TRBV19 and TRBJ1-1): DGGITQSPKYLFRKEGQNVTLSCEQNLNHDAMYWYRQDPGQGLRLIYYSQIVNDFQKGDIAEGYSVSREKKESFPLTVTSAQKNPTAFYLCASSIDQGSTEAFFGQGTRLTVV.

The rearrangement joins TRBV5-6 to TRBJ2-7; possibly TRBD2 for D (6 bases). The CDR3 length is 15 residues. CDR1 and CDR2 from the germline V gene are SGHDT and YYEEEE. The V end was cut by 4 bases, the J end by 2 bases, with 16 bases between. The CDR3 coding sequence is TGTGCCAGCAGCCCGGACTACGCGGCGACCTACGAGCAGTACTTC. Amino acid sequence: CASSPDYAATYEQYF.

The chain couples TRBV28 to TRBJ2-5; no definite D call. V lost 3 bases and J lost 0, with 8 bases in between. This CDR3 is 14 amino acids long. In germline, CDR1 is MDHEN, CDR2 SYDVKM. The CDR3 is CASSLVGYQETQYF. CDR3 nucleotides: TGTGCCAGCAGTTTGGTCGGGTACCAAGAGACCCAGTACTTC.

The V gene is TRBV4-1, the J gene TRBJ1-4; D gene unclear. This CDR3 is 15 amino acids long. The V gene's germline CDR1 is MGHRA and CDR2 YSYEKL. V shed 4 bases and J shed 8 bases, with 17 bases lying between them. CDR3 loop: CASSPNGLGGEKLFF. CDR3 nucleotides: TGCGCCAGCAGCCCGAACGGTCTCGGCGGGGAAAAACTGTTTTTT.

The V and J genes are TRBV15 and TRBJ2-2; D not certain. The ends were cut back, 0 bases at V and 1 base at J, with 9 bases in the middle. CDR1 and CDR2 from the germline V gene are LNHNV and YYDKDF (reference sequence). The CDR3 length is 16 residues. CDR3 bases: TGTGCCACCAGCAGAGATATGGCCGAGAACACCGGGGAGCTGTTTTTT. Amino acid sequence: CATSRDMAENTGELFF.

The CDR3 spells CSVENPGTGSYEQYF. The CDR3 DNA follows: TGCAGCGTTGAGAACCCCGGGACAGGGAGCTACGAGCAGTACTTC. V usage is TRBV29-1 and J usage is TRBJ2-7; 9 positions match TRBD1. J gave up 3 bases and V 3 bases, and 9 bases lay outside the gene matches. CDR3 size: 15 residues. Germline assignment: CDR1 SQVTM and CDR2 ANQGSEA.

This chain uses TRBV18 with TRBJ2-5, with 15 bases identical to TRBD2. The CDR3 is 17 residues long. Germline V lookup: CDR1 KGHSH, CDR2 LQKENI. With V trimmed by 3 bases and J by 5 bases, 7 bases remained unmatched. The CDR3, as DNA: TGTGCCAGCTCACCTCGCGGGACTAGCGGGGGGCTGGAGACCCAGTACTTC. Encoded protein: CASSPRGTSGGLETQYF.

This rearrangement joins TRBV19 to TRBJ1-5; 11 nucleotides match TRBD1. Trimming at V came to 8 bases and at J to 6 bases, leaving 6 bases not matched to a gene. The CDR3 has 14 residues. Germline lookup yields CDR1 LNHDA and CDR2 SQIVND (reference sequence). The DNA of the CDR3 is TGTGCCAGTGCCGGGACAGGGGGTATTCAGCCCCAGCATTTT. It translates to CASAGTGGIQPQHF.

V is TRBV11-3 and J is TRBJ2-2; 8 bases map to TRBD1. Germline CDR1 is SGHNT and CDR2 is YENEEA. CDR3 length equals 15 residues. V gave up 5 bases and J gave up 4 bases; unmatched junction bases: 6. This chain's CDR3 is CASSLDRGLTGELFF. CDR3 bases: TGTGCCAGCAGCCTCGACAGGGGACTCACCGGGGAGCTGTTTTTT.

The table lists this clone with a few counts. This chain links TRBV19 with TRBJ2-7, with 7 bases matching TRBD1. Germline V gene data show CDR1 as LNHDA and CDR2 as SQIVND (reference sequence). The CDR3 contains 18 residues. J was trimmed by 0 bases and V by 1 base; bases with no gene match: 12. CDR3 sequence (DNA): TGTGCCAGTAGTATAGCCGGGTCTCGACAGGGTACCTCCTACGAGCAGTACTTC. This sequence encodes CASSIAGSRQGTSYEQYF. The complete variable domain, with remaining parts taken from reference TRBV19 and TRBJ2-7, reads DGGITQSPKYLFRKEGQNVTLSCEQNLNHDAMYWYRQDPGQGLRLIYYSQIVNDFQKGDIAEGYSVSREKKESFPLTVTSAQKNPTAFYLCASSIAGSRQGTSYEQYFGPGTRLTVT.

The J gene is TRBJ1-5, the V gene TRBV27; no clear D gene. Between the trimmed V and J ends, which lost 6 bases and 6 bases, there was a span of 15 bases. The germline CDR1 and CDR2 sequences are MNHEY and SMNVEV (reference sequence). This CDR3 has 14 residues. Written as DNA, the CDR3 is TGTGCCAGCAGCTACCATGTAAGAGCTCAGCCCCAGCATTTT. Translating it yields CASSYHVRAQPQHF.

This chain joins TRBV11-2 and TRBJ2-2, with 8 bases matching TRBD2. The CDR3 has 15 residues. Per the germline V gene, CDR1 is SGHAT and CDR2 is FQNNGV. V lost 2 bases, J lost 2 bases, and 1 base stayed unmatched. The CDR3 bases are TGTGCCAGCAGCTTAATAGCGGGAAACACCGGGGAGCTGTTTTTT. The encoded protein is CASSLIAGNTGELFF.

This CDR3 is CASSWPAGTSGEMRASPSYNEQFF. In DNA, the CDR3 is TGCGCCAGCAGCTGGCCGGCCGGGACTAGCGGGGAGATGAGGGCTAGCCCCTCCTACAATGAGCAGTTCTTC. The chain carries TRBV5-1 and TRBJ2-1, with 13 bases fitting TRBD2. From germline, CDR1 is SGHRS and CDR2 YFSETQ. V lost 3 bases to trimming and J lost 0 bases; unmatched junction nucleotides: 24. The CDR3 loop spans 24 amino acids.

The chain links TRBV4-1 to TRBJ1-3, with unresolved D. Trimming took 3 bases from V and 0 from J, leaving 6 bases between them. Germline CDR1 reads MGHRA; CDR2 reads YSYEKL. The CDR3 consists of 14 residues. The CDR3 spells CASSQQISGNTIYF. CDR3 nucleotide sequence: TGCGCCAGCAGCCAGCAGATCTCTGGAAACACCATATATTTT.

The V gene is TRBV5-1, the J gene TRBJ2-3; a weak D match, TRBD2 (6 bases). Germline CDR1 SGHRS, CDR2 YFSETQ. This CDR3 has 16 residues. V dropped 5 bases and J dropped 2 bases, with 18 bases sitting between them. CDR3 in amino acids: CASSSGVGGVTDTQYF. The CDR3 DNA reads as TGCGCCAGCAGTTCGGGGGTCGGCGGGGTCACAGATACGCAGTATTTT.